This T cell receptor (beta chain) came from a study of cytomegalovirus exposure and HLA in healthy donors (dated by TCRdb to the late 2010s). Some background on the complete study: In an earlier analysis of several hundred of the donors, 276 Gb of sequence data and approximately 100 million unique TCR beta sequences from 150 million to 200 million T cells were reported. The aim of the study was to test whether cataloging public T cell receptors could identify signatures of past pathogen exposure. Genome-wide SNP genotypes for about 65% of the roughly 670 donors were used in a later genetic analysis, which treated that subset as a discovery cohort. Alongside the repertoire data, information on donor age, sex, ethnicity and CMV serostatus was compiled. A few DR-DQ haplotypes were handled as single units for association and clustering because linkage in the cohort was strong. The T cell repertoires of roughly 660 subjects were profiled by immunosequencing and related to cytomegalovirus serostatus. A later analysis re-examined previously published TCR beta repertoires from hundreds of donors and added high-resolution HLA genotyping to investigate patterns of TCR occurrence. To predict cytomegalovirus infection status, the study brought together high-throughput TCR immunosequencing, statistical association of individual TCRs with disease status, and machine learning. Approximately 310 gigabases of sequencing data and 70 million to 100 million unique TCR sequences made up an early release that covered 640 HLA-typed donors. Of the roughly 400 genotyped donors, about 80% fell in the genetic ancestry cluster associated with self-reported Caucasian donors. Typing coverage varied by locus: roughly 629-640 donors for A, B, C, DRB1 and DQB1; approximately 560 for DQA1; over 600 for DPA1; roughly 450 for DPB1. In the later analysis, no new phenotypic data were used to find candidate immune exposures; instead, reliance was placed on TCR beta sequences and their occurrence across donors. On average, 235,054 unique TCR beta nucleotide sequences were sequenced per donor among some 420 genotyped donors of the cohort, with roughly 18% of those sequences being non-productive. An earlier analysis of 500 to 650 of the donors applied high-throughput TCR beta sequencing to assess whether each TCR beta V gene segment acted as functional or pseudogenic. Every repertoire in the discovery cohort had been generated on one and the same sequencing platform. A separate validation cohort of roughly 120 different subjects was used in addition to the 666-subject first cohort. Both class I and class II loci were covered by HLA typing, at four-digit resolution. The paper's findings and limits, for the study overall: V-gene and J-gene trimming of TCR beta chains was associated with a missense DCLRE1C variant in a later genetic analysis, and the association was replicated in an independent cohort. Linkage disequilibrium might explain the correlated functional status among segregating V segments, but an unknown experimental factor could not be excluded. A later analysis found that most CMV-associated TCR beta chains appeared HLA-restricted, with HLA associations seemingly driven largely by CMV exposure. The authors suggested that the approach could potentially be generalized to other disease states and immunological phenotypes. While some public TCRs were present in many individuals, most TCR sequences turned up only very rarely across donors. Because counts were too low, 15 to 20 rarely observed V segments, including chromosome 9 orphons, were left out of the earlier analysis of a few hundred of the donors. Because the 87-base-pair reads could not distinguish some IMGT-functional V segments, including TRBV6-2 and TRBV6-3, those segments were excluded. A further reported finding was that TCR beta sequences accurately predicted the HLA-A and HLA-B alleles for most subjects in the first cohort. In a later analysis, the rate of TCR association differed among HLA loci, with DRB1 alleles having the most associated TCRs and HLA-C alleles having the fewest. In an earlier analysis of some 500 of the donors, most TCR beta V segments appeared in productive rearrangements about 90% or about 30% of the time, broadly matching IMGT annotations. CMV serostatus was the only immune exposure information available for the cohort. According to a later genetic analysis, donors in an Asian-associated ancestry cluster had fewer N-insertions in productive TCRs than the roughly 700-donor mean. In this cohort, only TCR beta chains were sequenced, and detectable features were limited by the absence of alpha or paired-chain data. Sequencing depth was assumed to be roughly uniform across donors in the presence/absence analyses, though that assumption may not hold. Because some donors lacked HLA typing at each locus, the association tests relied only on the typed subset. Cytomegalovirus status was reported to be diagnosed by the classifier with high specificity and sensitivity in both the original and validation cohorts. In vitro tests confirmed that a few of the cytomegalovirus-associated TCR beta chains recognize cytomegalovirus antigens. Several of the top co-occurrence clusters appeared to be linked to parvovirus B19, influenza, CMV and Epstein-Barr virus, according to a later analysis. At a false discovery rate of 0.05, a later analysis linked 15,000 to 20,000 TCR beta sequences to specific HLA alleles. Strong co-occurrence of HLA alleles, especially DR and DQ, made assigning TCR associations to individual alleles difficult. Compared with equally common non-associated chains, HLA-associated TCR beta chains in a later analysis were more clonally expanded and had lower generation probabilities. The study gave a list of under 200 TCR beta chains associated with cytomegalovirus. A group of highly shared sequence variants was considered likely to be a technical artifact of the sequencing pipeline.

Cut back by 3 bases and 1 base, the V and J ends lie 15 bases apart. Its CDR3 holds 16 amino acids, cysteine through phenylalanine. Of all the DNA, just the CDR3 is kept, 48 bases in frame from base 1. CDR1 and CDR2, looked up from the germline V gene, are SGDLS and YYNGEE. Library preparation employed the immunoSEQ multiplex PCR assay. For the multiplex PCR, a mixture combining 60 forward primers for TCR Vbeta segments and 13 reverse primers for TCR Jbeta segments was used. A multiplex PCR assay on genomic DNA amplified the CDR3 region of rearranged TCR beta genes. The Illumina HiSeq System was used to sequence the amplified TCR beta libraries as 87-base-pair reads. On the authors' methods: A later analysis tallied 70 million to 100 million unique TCR beta chains across the 666 repertoires, and about 12 million of those chains were shared by two or more donors. To remove PCR and sequencing errors, raw reads were error-corrected and collapsed into unique sequences using a nearest-neighbor algorithm that merged closely related sequences. CDR3 sequences were aligned to IMGT reference sequences to assign V, D and J gene segments. For a sequence to be retained, at least a six-nucleotide match to both a V gene segment and a J gene segment was required. Rearrangements were called productive when the CDR3 lacked stop codons and stayed in frame with V and J; all others were non-productive. CDR3 was defined according to IMGT convention as the region running from the second conserved V-encoded cysteine to the conserved J-encoded phenylalanine. In an earlier analysis of roughly 580 of the donors, sequences lacking an unambiguous match to a single V gene segment were excluded. In an earlier analysis of approximately 550 of the donors, V segments were called functional above 56.7% productive rearrangements and were called segregating when the between-donor standard deviation exceeded 5%. A statistical classification framework was built for diagnosing cytomegalovirus status from the catalog of TCR beta chain sequences. A later analysis assigned V and J genes by comparing TCR nucleotide sequences with IMGT/GENE-DB human TR gene sequences. A later analysis assigned CDR3 sequences and most-parsimonious VDJ recombination scenarios with the TCRdist pipeline. In a later analysis, each TCR beta chain was defined by its CDR3 amino acid sequence together with its V-gene family, and reads without a unique V-gene family were excluded. To address suspected cross-contamination and a sequencing artifact, a later analysis removed approximately 590 highly shared, low-generation-probability nucleotide sequences. For each public chain, a later analysis derived a clonal expansion index from normalized ranks of inferred template counts within each repertoire. In a later analysis, generation probabilities were computed using a VDJ recombination model fitted to out-of-frame rearrangements, and the results were checked against IGoR. In a later analysis, hypergeometric tests were used to score TCR-TCR, TCR-HLA and TCR-CMV co-occurrence, with a repertoire-size bias correction applied to TCR pairs. A later analysis estimated false discovery rates by permuting HLA or CMV assignments 20 times. A later analysis grouped co-occurring TCRs with DBSCAN, adding TCRdist sequence similarity when clustering within HLA-allele-positive subsets. For co-occurrence clustering, repertoires with fewer than 30,000 or more than 120,000 public chains were excluded, along with roughly five repertoires with anomalous nucleotide sharing. This is the immuneACCESS table as TCRdb keeps it, with only in-frame sequences that have V and J called. A part of the clones is gone; compared with another copy, unresolved V genes explain less than half, and the rest is unexplained. Clone size and the V and J calls come from that table; the DNA yielded D and trimming. This sample holds 180,000 or so clones; roughly three quarters were observed only once. Of the sample, about 2.5% falls within the top ten clones.

The cohort comprised fewer than 750 healthy bone marrow donors. At the time of sampling, every cohort member was nominally healthy, though immune exposures that went unrecorded were likely present. The donor tested CMV seropositive and was one of the 289 seropositive cohort members. Every donor gave a peripheral blood sample, and the peripheral blood mononuclear cells from that sample were used for TCR beta sequencing. The Qiagen DNeasy Blood Extraction Kit was used to extract genomic DNA from the blood cell samples. This clone appeared a single time. The target of this receptor is not known. Base qualities are missing; no much larger clone stands one base away.

The clonotype originates from a woman between 25 and 40 years old in good health and CMV-seropositive. Sequencing input: PBMCs. The sequence joins TRBV9 to TRBJ2-3; the best D guess is TRBD2, with 5 bases matching. The CDR3 in this case is CASSGGAHVGTDTQYF. Read as DNA, the sequence is TGTGCCAGCAGCGGGGGAGCCCATGTAGGCACAGATACGCAGTATTTT.